A single T cell receptor beta chain is shown here with its context. The target antigen is unknown. For the second PCR, which ran for roughly 7 to 11 cycles, a sample-barcoded 5' primer and a J-beta primer mix were used. Every individual sample yielded 3 million or more paired-end reads (each containing CDR3). TCRdb itself ran the 5' RACE reads through MiXCR, one entry per CDR3 protein. The sample has 850,000 to 1,100,000 distinct CDR3 sequences, around two fifths seen once. Donors were healthy Caucasian individuals from Russia aged roughly 6 to 95. This record comes from a study of blood T cells in healthy people across ages. Study-level information: Per every two T cells, about one barcoded beta molecule was captured by template switching. Study-level points and caveats: It was the long-lived donors that had more naive CD4+ cells and higher diversity than aged donors.

CDR1 and CDR2 (germline): DFQATT, SNEGSKA (reference sequence). The CDR3 totals 12 residues. The V segment lost 6 bases and the J segment 8 bases; nucleotides outside the gene matches: 7. This TCR was recovered from a man between 18 and 29 years old in good health. Sequencing was carried out using blood. This chain connects TRBV20-1 to TRBJ1-2, with 9 bases identical to TRBD1. The CDR3 spells CSARGQGIGYTF. The DNA for the CDR3 is TGCAGTGCCAGGGGACAGGGTATCGGCTACACCTTC.